This paragraph covers one T cell receptor (beta chain) sequence. This clonotype has at least ten counts. The antigen this receptor binds is unknown. Base-call qualities are not available, and no considerably larger clone is one nucleotide away. These data originate in a study of T-cell reconstitution after alpha-beta-depleted transplantation in children (dated by TCRdb to between 2015 and 2016). A note on the overall study: Using TCR repertoire profiling, the study followed T-cell immune reconstitution in a quantitative way in children after TCRalphabeta/CD19-depleted allogeneic hematopoietic cell transplantation. Study-wide conclusions, independent of this receptor: Over subsequent months, a decline in hyperexpanded clone frequencies was noted, and after one year, T-cell counts and TCRbeta diversity were mostly ascribed to newly produced T cells. In some patients, the high TCRbeta diversity seen at day 60 was put down to recipient T cells and intrathymic progenitors that had survived conditioning. About two months after transplant, the apparently early recovery of alphabetaT-cell counts reportedly depended on just several hundred clones that had expanded rapidly and came from non-depleted graft cells.

Library prep was done by PCR. The instrument was an Illumina HiSeq 2500. Molecular barcoding was employed in the preparation of TCR libraries, with unique molecular identifiers being used to normalize TCRbeta repertoire quantification. TCRdb's own reprocessing of the public reads used fastp at Q25 and MiXCR and kept productive beta chains. Rows are combined by CDR3 protein, so each entry shows the most common genes and DNA. The sample includes approximately 170,000 distinct CDR3 sequences, with 11% observed a single time. Roughly an eighth of the sample is taken by the ten largest. The intended sense of this specimen's treatment or condition label: allogeneic hematopoietic cell transplantation with graft depleted of TCRalphabeta T cells and CD19 B cells. Transplant recipients were children who received TCRalphabeta/CD19-depleted allogeneic hematopoietic cell grafts. V lost 1 base and J lost 4 bases; the stretch between them is 14 bases long. CDR1 and CDR2 were assigned from the germline V gene as SGHTA and FQGNSA. The CDR3, cysteine through phenylalanine, is 16 amino acids long. Only CDR3 DNA is held: 48 bases, read in frame from base 1.

Sample: PBMCs, taken before TCRalphabeta/CD19-depleted stem cell transplant. The receptor was isolated from a boy younger than 10 with acute myeloid leukemia, due to receive a stem cell transplant. The chain links TRBV7-2 with TRBJ1-5; no confident D gene assignment can be made. The CDR3 has the sequence CASSLEVGNFNQPQHF. DNA sequence: TGTGCCAGCAGCTTAGAAGTAGGCAATTTTAATCAGCCCCAGCATTTT.